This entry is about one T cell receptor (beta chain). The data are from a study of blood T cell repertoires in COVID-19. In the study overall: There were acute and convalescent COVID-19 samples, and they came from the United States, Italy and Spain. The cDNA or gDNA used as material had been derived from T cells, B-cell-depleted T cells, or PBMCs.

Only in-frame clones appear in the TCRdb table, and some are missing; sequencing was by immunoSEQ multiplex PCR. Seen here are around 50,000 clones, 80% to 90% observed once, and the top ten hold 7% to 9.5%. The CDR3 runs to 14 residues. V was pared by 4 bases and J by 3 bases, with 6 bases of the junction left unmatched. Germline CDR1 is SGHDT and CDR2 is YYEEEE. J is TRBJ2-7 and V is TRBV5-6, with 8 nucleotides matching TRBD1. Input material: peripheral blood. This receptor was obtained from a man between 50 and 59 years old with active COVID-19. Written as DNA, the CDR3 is TGTGCCAGCAGCCGACAGGGGATTTTCTACGAGCAGTACTTC. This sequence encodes CASSRQGIFYEQYF.